These 16 T cell receptor beta chains originate from one sample sequenced in a study of siplizumab effects on memory and regulatory T cells (dated by TCRdb to 2018 to 2020). Receptor libraries were prepared by the immunoSEQ multiplex PCR assay. Drawn from immuneACCESS, this table holds only the in-frame rearrangements with V and J called that TCRdb kept. Clones are partly lost; checked studies trace under half to an unresolved V gene and leave the rest unexplained. The sample table holds about 100,000 clones, of which about 90% were seen once. 0.14% to 0.15% of the sample rests with the top ten. The sequenced material came from CD4+ T cells sorted from blood. The receptors here all came from a human donor in good health.

V gene TRBV6-5 combines with J gene TRBJ1-3; D gene unclear. The germline V gene has CDR1 MNHEY and CDR2 SVGAGI. The CDR3 runs to 14 residues. V was clipped by 4 bases and J by 0 bases, with 7 bases between them. CDR3 amino acids: CASSSSSSGNTIYF. The CDR3 bases are TGTGCCAGCAGTTCCAGTAGCTCTGGAAACACCATATATTTT.

This clone was counted a few times. The CDR3 DNA reads TGCGCCAGCAGCTTGACAGGGGTTGGAAACACCATATATTTT. Protein: CASSLTGVGNTIYF. V and J are TRBV5-1 and TRBJ1-3, with 7 nucleotides matching TRBD1. The CDR3 totals 14 residues. The V gene's germline CDR1 is SGHRS and CDR2 YFSETQ. V lost 1 base and J lost 3; bases outside the gene matches: 1.

The J gene is TRBJ2-3, the V gene TRBV7-2; no clear D. The V gene lost 4 bases and the J gene lost 3 bases, with 14 bases spanning the gap. Germline lookup yields CDR1 SGHTA and CDR2 FQGNSA. The length of the CDR3 is 15 residues. CDR3 in amino acids: CASSYPPDGTDTQYF. CDR3 bases: TGTGCCAGCAGCTACCCCCCGGACGGAACAGATACGCAGTATTTT.

The chain joins TRBV9 to TRBJ2-6; perhaps TRBD1 as D (6 bases). The ends were cut back, 3 bases at V and 2 bases at J, with 12 bases in the middle. This CDR3 has 16 residues. The germline gives CDR1 SGDLS, CDR2 YYNGEE. CDR3 region: CASSAQGRTGANVLTF. As DNA, the CDR3 is TGTGCCAGCAGCGCACAGGGAAGAACTGGGGCCAACGTCCTGACTTTC.

V and J are TRBV7-3 and TRBJ2-3; D not resolved. In germline, CDR1 is SGHTA, CDR2 FQGTGA. Trimming stripped 0 bases from V and 12 bases from J, with 22 bases between. The CDR3 sequence is 16 residues long. The DNA for the CDR3 is TGTGCCAGCAGCTTAACATCGGTCACCGGGTCCAGTACTCAGTATTTT. As protein: CASSLTSVTGSSTQYF.

The chain has TRBV4-1 and TRBJ2-5, with a tentative D call TRBD2 (7 bases). This CDR3 is built from 20 residues. The germline gives CDR1 MGHRA, CDR2 YSYEKL. The V and J ends lost 2 bases and 1 base respectively, with 26 bases between them. The CDR3 is CASSQPHVGGTSGSQETQYF. CDR3 DNA sequence: TGCGCCAGCAGCCAACCACACGTGGGGGGGACATCGGGGAGCCAAGAGACCCAGTACTTC.

V gene TRBV15 combines with J gene TRBJ1-2, with a possible D match to TRBD1 (6 bases). V lost 1 base and J lost 7, with 13 bases in between. The CDR3 covers 14 residues. Germline V gene sequence: CDR1 LNHNV, CDR2 YYDKDF (reference sequence). This chain's CDR3 is CATSRVRQEAGYTF. CDR3 nucleotide sequence: TGTGCCACCAGCAGAGTGAGACAGGAGGCTGGCTACACCTTC.

The J gene is TRBJ1-2, the V gene TRBV10-3, with 7 bases aligning to TRBD1. Germline values: CDR1 ENHRY, CDR2 SYGVKD. The CDR3 extends over 11 amino acids. The J segment lost 8 bases and the V segment lost 3 bases, leaving 0 bases of the junction unmatched. This CDR3 is CAISDRGGYTF. The CDR3 DNA reads TGTGCCATCAGTGACAGGGGGGGCTACACCTTC.

The chain recombines TRBV11-1 with TRBJ1-6; TRBD1 aligns across 8 bases. Germline V gives CDR1 SGHAT, CDR2 FQDESV (reference sequence). Trimming removed 6 bases from V and 6 bases from J; junction bases left unmatched: 13. The CDR3 has 17 amino acids. CDR3 DNA sequence: TGTGCCAGCAGAGCAGCGGTAGGGACAGGATTTAATTCACCCCTCCACTTT. Its protein is CASRAAVGTGFNSPLHF.

The V call is TRBV7-2, the J call TRBJ2-2; D perhaps matches TRBD1 (5 bases). CDR1 is SGHTA, CDR2 FQGNSA, per germline. Trimming left V 1 base short and J 7 bases short, with 10 bases between. There are 14 residues in the CDR3. CDR3 DNA sequence: TGTGCCAGCAGCTTAGGGACAAGCAGCGGGGAGCTGTTTTTT. Its translation is CASSLGTSSGELFF.

V gene TRBV27 combines with J gene TRBJ2-7; D is uncertain. This CDR3 has 16 amino acids. V was clipped by 6 bases and J by 1 base, with 19 bases between them. Looked up from germline, CDR1 is MNHEY and CDR2 is SMNVEV (reference sequence). The CDR3 loop is CASSPDIGVTSYEQYF. The CDR3 DNA sequence: TGTGCCAGCAGCCCCGACATTGGGGTAACATCCTACGAGCAGTACTTC.

The rearrangement links TRBV2 to TRBJ2-3, with D tentatively TRBD1 (6 bases). Per germline, CDR1 SNHLY and CDR2 FYNNEI. The CDR3 is 12 residues long. Between the trimmed V and J ends, which lost 7 bases and 5 bases, there was a span of 10 bases. As DNA, the CDR3 is TGTGCCAGCAACGTAGGGGGAGATACGCAGTATTTT. It codes for CASNVGGDTQYF.

This chain joins TRBV18 and TRBJ1-2; weak D call: TRBD1 (6 bases). The V end lost 1 base, the J end lost 1 base, and 13 bases lay between the germline ends. The germline gives CDR1 KGHSH, CDR2 LQKENI. This CDR3 has 16 amino acids. The CDR3 DNA sequence: TGTGCCAGCTCACCACTCGTCGGGGGCGATAACTATGGCTACACCTTC. This codes for CASSPLVGGDNYGYTF.

This chain joins TRBV6-5 and TRBJ2-1; 10 nucleotides agree with TRBD1. Germline CDR1 and CDR2: MNHEY and SVGAGI. This CDR3 spans 15 amino acids. V was pared by 5 bases and J by 6 bases, with 7 bases of the junction left unmatched. In DNA form, the CDR3 reads TGTGCCAGCAGTGCCTGGACAGGGGGTGGCAATGAGCAGTTCTTC. Protein product: CASSAWTGGGNEQFF.

The rearrangement uses TRBV12-5 and TRBJ1-6; the D is unclear. The length of the CDR3 is 17 residues. Germline V gene lookup returns CDR1 LGHNT and CDR2 FRNRAP. V lost 2 bases and J 4 bases, leaving 15 bases between the germline ends. Here the CDR3 reads CASGLILSGGYNSPLHF. The CDR3 DNA follows: TGTGCTAGTGGTTTGATTTTGTCGGGTGGGTATAATTCACCCCTCCACTTT.

The chain employs TRBV6-1 and TRBJ2-7; 9 nucleotides match TRBD1. Per the germline V gene, CDR1 is MNHNS and CDR2 is SASEGT. The CDR3 length is 14 residues. After removal of 7 bases from V and 7 bases from J, the junction contained 11 bases not matched to a gene. CDR3 sequence reads: CASKLQQGAGEQYF. CDR3 bases: TGTGCCAGCAAACTCCAACAGGGGGCCGGAGAGCAGTACTTC.